This T cell receptor beta chain was captured in a study of CD8 T cells in Susac syndrome. An amount of RNA that ranged from roughly 0.45 to 1 ug was reverse transcribed with random hexamers. TCRdb passed the immunoSEQ multiplex PCR reads through MiXCR, listing each CDR3 protein once. Of tens of thousands of distinct CDR3 sequences in the sample, approximately 90% are singletons; the top ten hold approximately 0.21%. Negative isolation yielded CD8+ and CD4+ T cells; FACS enriched TEMRA cells. With 5 bases clipped from V and 2 bases from J, the junction kept 3 bases outside the gene matches. The germline CDR1 and CDR2 sequences are MNHEY and SVGEGT. CDR3 length: 14 amino acids.

The receptor was isolated from a human donor in good health. This chain connects TRBV6-2 or TRBV6-3 to TRBJ2-3; 8 bases are shared with TRBD1. The sample was CD8+ T cells from PBMCs. The CDR3 coding sequence is TGTGCCAGCAGTCCAGGGGGCTACACAGATACGCAGTATTTT. It translates to CASSPGGYTDTQYF.